This TCR beta chain came from a study of T-cell memory formation after mild COVID-19 (dated by TCRdb to the early 2020s). With respect to the entire study: TCR sequence clusters from the two donors were found to be largely donor specific. T-cell clones expanding and contracting after mild COVID-19 in a couple of donors were tracked by longitudinal TCRalpha and TCRbeta repertoire sequencing. Two young, previously healthy adult volunteers made up the cohort, one male and one female. Points the paper makes about the study in general: Contracting CD4+ clones were located mainly in the CM and EM memory subsets, whereas CD8+ clones were found to be enriched in EMRA. Some responding clones were detected in pre-infection memory, suggesting pre-existing cross-reactive memory T cells joined the SARS-CoV-2 response. Clones contracting from day 15 to 85 had balanced CD4/CD8 phenotypes, while a second wave expanding from day 15 to 37 was biased towards CD4+. The study included only a couple of mild cases, and larger cohorts that include severe cases with pre-infection samples were judged to be necessary. SARS-CoV-2 specificity was not confirmed for the second-wave clones peaking on day 37.

PBMCs were isolated by Ficoll-Paque density gradient centrifugation. V is cut back by 0 bases and J by 13 bases, with 23 bases in the junction unmatched. For CDR1 and CDR2, the germline V gene lists LGHNA and YSLEER. Taken from cysteine to phenylalanine, the CDR3 has 20 residues. The CDR3 DNA has 60 bases and is translated from base 1. With regard to this clonotype: Its antigen remains unidentified. No much larger clone exists at a distance of one base, and base qualities are not known.

Sequencing instrument: Illumina NovaSeq 6000. TCRalpha and TCRbeta cDNA libraries were built by 5'RACE with constant-segment primers, adding sample barcodes and unique molecular identifiers. RNA was extracted from every sample with Trizol reagent. Libraries were amplified in two PCR steps, with a second sample barcode and Illumina TruSeq adapters added in the second step. Libraries were sequenced on an Illumina NovaSeq with 2 x 150 bp paired-end reads. In the source study's methods: The reads were demultiplexed and collapsed into UMI-guided consensus sequences using migec v1.2.7. Using mixcr v2.1.11, UMI consensuses were aligned to TRA and TRB V and J templates and then assembled into clonotypes. A clonotype was counted as expanded or contracted only when both edgeR and NoisET called the clonotype significant, with the noise models trained on biological replicates. For edgeR calls, the thresholds were a false discovery rate-adjusted p below 0.01 and a log2 fold-change of 1. As an exploratory analysis of dynamics, PCA with hierarchical clustering was applied to max-normalized trajectories of the 1000 most abundant clonotypes. The CD4 or CD8 phenotype of responding clones was assigned using the separately sequenced CD4+ and CD8+ repertoires. TCRdb itself trimmed the public reads at Q25 with fastp, ran MiXCR and retained productive beta chains. Duplicate CDR3 protein sequences are folded into a single record with the most common DNA and genes. The V and J calls and clone size are TCRdb's, not the authors'. For this sample the table gives 400,000 or so distinct CDR3 sequences, of which 20% were detected only once. Of the sample, about 8.8% is held by the ten largest clones.

The chain joins TRBV4-3 to TRBJ2-4, with TRBD2 identical over 11 junction bases. The origin of this receptor is an adult woman who had mild COVID-19 (a few samples of this study predate the infection). The sample titles of this study are shuffled in the database, so cell type and time point are left out; the donor was told from shared clones. The sequenced material came from PBMCs or a T cell subset sorted from them (not recorded which). The CDR3 here reads CASSQESHLLAGVGLTVQYF. The DNA sequence reads TGCGCCAGCAGCCAAGAATCCCACTTACTAGCGGGAGTGGGTTTAACGGTACAGTACTTC.